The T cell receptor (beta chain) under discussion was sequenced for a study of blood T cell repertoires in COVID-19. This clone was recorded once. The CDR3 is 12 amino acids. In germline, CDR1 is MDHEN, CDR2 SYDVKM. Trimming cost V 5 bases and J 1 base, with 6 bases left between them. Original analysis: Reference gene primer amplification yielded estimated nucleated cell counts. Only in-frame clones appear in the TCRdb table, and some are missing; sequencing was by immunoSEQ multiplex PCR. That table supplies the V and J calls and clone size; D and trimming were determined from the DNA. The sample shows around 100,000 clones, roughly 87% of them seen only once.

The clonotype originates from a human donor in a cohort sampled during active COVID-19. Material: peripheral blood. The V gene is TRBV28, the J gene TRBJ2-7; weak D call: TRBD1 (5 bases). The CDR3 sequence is CASSTGSYEQYF. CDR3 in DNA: TGTGCCAGCAGTACAGGTTCCTACGAGCAGTACTTC.